This TCR beta chain was sequenced in a study of blood T cell repertoires in COVID-19 (dated by TCRdb to the early 2020s). About the full investigation: Collaborator samples came from the United States, Italy and Spain and covered acute and convalescent phases of COVID-19. The prospective study material was composed of cDNA or gDNA derived from T cells, B-cell-depleted T cells, or PBMCs. Subjects who had been exposed to COVID-19, were actively infected with it, or had recovered from it provided the deeply sampled blood TCRbeta repertoires that made up the dataset. The repertoires were released in a freely available public database intended as a resource for research on the immune response to SARS-CoV-2. Samples came from the ongoing ImmuneRACE study (first 160 participants) plus 1,254 subjects from 6 global collaborators. A de-identified subject ID, COVID-19 status, age in years and sex were almost always included in the sample metadata. Where available, HLA class I and class II types were taken from metadata supplied by the sample provider and were not determined by assay-based typing. The investigation overall reported the following: Clinical and demographic metadata were provided uncurated, with the amount varying by source and participant.

TCRbeta CDR3 regions were amplified from genomic DNA by means of the immunoSEQ Assay, a bias-controlled multiplex PCR. The paper's data handling went like this. The number of nucleated cells in each sample was estimated from the amplification of reference gene primers within the assay. To quantify the absolute abundance of each unique TCRbeta CDR3 rearrangement, sequence reads were collapsed and filtered. For each sample, productive Simpson clonality was calculated by taking the square root of Simpson's diversity index across productive rearrangements. Drawn from immuneACCESS, this table holds only the in-frame rearrangements with V and J called that TCRdb kept. Clones are partly lost; checked studies trace under half to an unresolved V gene and leave the rest unexplained. V and J calls and clone size come straight from that table; D and trimming were deduced from the DNA. This sample lists about 300,000 clones; 85% were detected once. The ten largest make up under 3% of the sample.

Details on this clone: No cognate antigen has been identified for it. Base qualities were left out, and no much larger clone turns up one base away.

Enrolling through a virtual design, the prospective study's participants ranged in age from roughly 18 to 95 years and lived across roughly 24 United States geographic areas. In the prospective study, participants were assigned to cohorts based on the clinical history participants reported in a screening survey and a study questionnaire. ImmuneRACE Cohort 3 recovered participants were defined by two consecutive negative NP/OP PCR tests, healthcare professional clearance, or symptom resolution. In the prospective study, whole blood, serum and a nasopharyngeal or oropharyngeal swab were collected from each participant by mobile phlebotomists. Over a roughly 2-month period, participants in the prospective study had the option of providing additional blood draws and questionnaires. Before DNA extraction, blood samples from the prospective study were shipped at room temperature or frozen. CDR1 and CDR2 are drawn from the germline V gene: MDHEN, SYDVKM. The CDR3 spans 15 residues, from the cysteine through the phenylalanine. Only the CDR3 region is kept as DNA, spanning 45 bases read in frame from base 1. Relative to germline, V is missing 6 bases and J is missing 5 bases, with 7 bases of the junction outside any gene match.

Sequenced input: PBMCs or T cells enriched from blood (not recorded which). This chain joins TRBV28 to TRBJ1-2; 12 middle bases align to TRBD1. The sequence derives from a woman in her fifties or sixties who had recovered from COVID-19. The DNA is TGTGCCAGCAGCCAAGTGGGACAGGGGGCTTATGGCTACACCTTC. Translation gives CASSQVGQGAYGYTF.